The 22 T cell receptor delta chains below were found in one sample sequenced in a study of Vδ1+ human thymocytes. Study findings and constraints: Thymic TRG and TRD repertoires appeared highly polyclonal.

Sequences come from RNA converted to cDNA by reverse transcription. Pooled V-gene forward primers with one constant-region reverse primer generated the CDR3 amplicons by multiplex PCR. TCRdb reprocessed the multiplex PCR reads using CATT. The table includes around 60,000 delta-chain clones, approximately 15% detected once. These TCRs are of unknown antigen specificity. Sequencing was done on a sample of Vdelta1+ gamma-delta thymocytes from the thymus. Subset of the sample: FACS-sorted CD3+ TCRalphabeta- TCRVdelta1+ TCRVdelta2- thymocytes. The receptors derive from a girl less than two years old who had congenital heart surgery.

V gene TRDV1 combines with J gene TRDJ1; 10 bases map to TRDD3. The CDR3 extends over 16 amino acids. J gave up 5 bases and V 0 bases, and 6 bases lay outside the gene matches. Germline-derived CDR1 and CDR2 are TSWWSYY and QGS. The CDR3: CALGELAGGYVDKLIF. CDR3 DNA sequence: TGTGCTCTTGGGGAACTAGCCGGGGGATACGTGGATAAACTCATCTTT.

In this sample, this clone turned up a few times. The chain carries TRDV3 and TRDJ1; D gene ambiguous. This CDR3 comprises 17 residues. CDR1 is TVYSNPD, CDR2 GDNSRS, per germline (reference sequence). V was pared by 4 bases and J by 0 bases, with 24 bases between. The CDR3 nucleotides read TGTGCCTCCACCTTAGTCAAGGCCCCCCTGTACACCGATAAACTCATCTTT. It encodes CASTLVKAPLYTDKLIF.

The J gene is TRDJ1, the V gene TRDV1, with 7 nucleotides matching TRDD3. The CDR3 runs to 20 residues. The germline V gene encodes CDR1 TSWWSYY and CDR2 QGS. Trimming removed 2 bases from V and 0 bases from J; junction bases left unmatched: 18. The CDR3 protein is CALGEGLAPRLGMDTDKLIF. CDR3 nucleotides: TGTGCTCTTGGGGAAGGTTTAGCACCGAGACTGGGGATGGACACCGATAAACTCATCTTT.

This clone was seen many times. This chain uses TRDV2 with TRDJ1, with a possible D match to TRDD3 (5 bases). The CDR3 spans 15 residues. V shed 1 base and J shed 5 bases, with 16 bases lying between them. Looked up from germline, CDR1 is GEAIGNYY and CDR2 is EKD. The CDR3 spells CACDTIGMSPDKLIF. Here the CDR3 DNA reads TGTGCCTGTGACACTATCGGGATGTCCCCAGATAAACTCATCTTT.

J is TRDJ1 and V is TRDV1; unclear D gene. Trimming stripped 1 base from V and 0 bases from J, with 27 bases between. The germline gives CDR1 TSWWSYY, CDR2 QGS. The CDR3 covers 21 residues. CDR3 amino acids: CALGERTTIMETDQYTDKLIF. The CDR3 DNA reads as TGTGCTCTTGGGGAACGGACCACCATTATGGAGACGGATCAGTACACCGATAAACTCATCTTT.

The chain couples TRDV1 to TRDJ1; 7 bases match TRDD2. With V trimmed by 2 bases and J by 6 bases, 30 bases remained unmatched. The germline V gene has CDR1 TSWWSYY and CDR2 QGS. CDR3 size: 22 residues. The DNA for the CDR3 is TGTGCTCTTGGGGAAGAAGGGCCCCTTTCCTACGCGGATCTGATACCAACTTATAAACTCATCTTT. It is translated as CALGEEGPLSYADLIPTYKLIF.

The chain has TRDV1 and TRDJ1; 12 nucleotides align to TRDD3. Germline-derived CDR1 and CDR2 are TSWWSYY and QGS. Trimming cost V 0 bases and J 3 bases; bases outside gene matches: 20. CDR3 length: 22 residues. The CDR3 reads CALGELPTNRTGGYPRPDKLIF. CDR3 in DNA: TGTGCTCTTGGGGAACTTCCGACTAACCGTACTGGGGGATACCCTCGTCCCGATAAACTCATCTTT.

This chain links TRDV1 with TRDJ1; 11 bases align to TRDD3. The germline V gene encodes CDR1 TSWWSYY and CDR2 QGS. This CDR3 is built from 21 residues. Unmatched junction bases numbered 21, after V lost 6 bases and J lost 0 bases. CDR3 region: CALGKPSVGDTVLGYTDKLIF. The CDR3 DNA sequence: TGTGCTCTTGGTAAGCCGTCGGTGGGGGATACGGTTCTGGGCTACACCGATAAACTCATCTTT.

This chain joins TRDV1 and TRDJ1, with 7 bases identical to TRDD3. Germline CDR1 reads TSWWSYY; CDR2 reads QGS. V trimming: 3 bases; J trimming: 1 base; junction bases outside the gene matches: 17. The CDR3 contains 19 residues. The CDR3 sequence is CALGDPFRWIRGPTDKLIF. In DNA, the CDR3 is TGTGCTCTTGGGGACCCGTTCCGGTGGATACGAGGGCCCACCGATAAACTCATCTTT.

This chain links TRDV1 with TRDJ1; 9 positions match TRDD3. In germline, CDR1 is TSWWSYY, CDR2 QGS. V lost 2 bases, J lost 0 bases, and 4 bases stayed unmatched. CDR3 size: 16 residues. DNA of the CDR3: TGTGCTCTTGGGGAAGGTTGGGGGATAAACACCGATAAACTCATCTTT. Translated, it gives CALGEGWGINTDKLIF.

The chain links TRDV1 to TRDJ1; 7 bases fit TRDD3. After removal of 0 bases from V and 0 bases from J, the junction contained 13 bases not matched to a gene. The CDR3 is made up of 19 amino acids. Germline CDR1 and CDR2: TSWWSYY and QGS. The CDR3 DNA is TGTGCTCTTGGGGAACTTAGGACCGGTGGGGGACCTCACACCGATAAACTCATCTTT. This codes for CALGELRTGGGPHTDKLIF.

This clone turned up a few times. The gene calls are TRDV1 and TRDJ1; TRDD2 might be the D (6 bases). Germline CDR1 TSWWSYY, CDR2 QGS. CDR3 length: 17 amino acids. V was shortened by 3 bases and J by 0 bases, with 17 bases between the two germline ends. The CDR3 DNA is TGTGCTCTTGGGGAGCCTTCCCTACTGGACGACACCGATAAACTCATCTTT. Protein sequence: CALGEPSLLDDTDKLIF.

This clone was seen only a few times. The V and J genes are TRDV1 and TRDJ1; TRDD3 agrees at 10 bases. V gave up 5 bases and J gave up 4 bases; unmatched junction bases: 13. The CDR3 spans 17 residues. Looked up from germline, CDR1 is TSWWSYY and CDR2 is QGS. The CDR3 reads CALGLSPGGYENDKLIF. The CDR3 bases are TGTGCTCTTGGGTTATCTCCGGGGGGATACGAAAACGATAAACTCATCTTT.

Comments on this clone: Its ends do not fully match the called genes, so a read error is possible. This sequence joins TRDV1 and TRDJ1; D unresolved. Germline V gene data show CDR1 as TSWWSYY and CDR2 as QGS. This CDR3 is built from 17 residues. CDR3 sequence: CALGERRRQKYTDKLIF. Written as DNA, the CDR3 is TGTGCTCTTGGGGAAAGGCGGCGCCAGAAGTACACAGATAAACTCATCTTT.

The chain couples TRDV1 to TRDJ1; TRDD3 agrees at 10 bases. CDR1 TSWWSYY and CDR2 QGS come from the germline V gene. The CDR3 is 18 residues long. The V segment lost 6 bases and the J segment 3 bases; nucleotides outside the gene matches: 16. CDR3 amino acids: CALGNFVGGYQEADKLIF. As DNA, the CDR3 is TGTGCTCTTGGAAACTTCGTTGGGGGATACCAGGAGGCCGATAAACTCATCTTT.

Concerning this clone itself: At one of its ends the junction is not consistent with the germline gene, which may arise from a read error. This chain connects TRDV2 to TRDJ1; D is perhaps TRDD3 (6 bases). The CDR3 is 19 residues long. Germline V lookup: CDR1 GEAIGNYY, CDR2 EKD. The CDR3 DNA sequence: TGTGCCCGTGACACCGTTCTAAAGGTGGGGGGCCCCACAACCGATAAACTCATCTTT. This codes for CARDTVLKVGGPTTDKLIF.

The genes are TRDV1 and TRDJ1; 12 positions match TRDD3. Germline V gene sequence: CDR1 TSWWSYY, CDR2 QGS. CDR3 length: 24 residues. The junction had 28 bases not matched to a gene; V was cut back by 4 bases and J by 1 base. CDR3 loop: CALGVSSPPDWGIHGILSTDKLIF. CDR3 bases: TGTGCTCTTGGGGTCTCCTCTCCTCCTGACTGGGGGATACACGGAATCCTGTCCACCGATAAACTCATCTTT.

The chain couples TRDV1 to TRDJ1, with 13 bases matching TRDD3. Trimming cost V 3 bases and J 4 bases; bases outside gene matches: 14. Per the germline V gene, CDR1 is TSWWSYY and CDR2 is QGS. CDR3 size: 19 residues. The CDR3 spells CALGDSPKTGGYAGDKLIF. The CDR3 DNA follows: TGTGCTCTTGGGGATTCCCCCAAAACTGGGGGATACGCGGGCGATAAACTCATCTTT.

This clone was detected many times. The chain is built from TRDV2 and TRDJ1, with TRDD3 matching over 8 bases. Losses at the gene ends were 5 bases for V and 1 base for J; bases not matched to a gene: 8. Germline V lookup: CDR1 GEAIGNYY, CDR2 EKD. The CDR3 sequence is 15 residues long. CDR3 DNA sequence: TGTGCCTGTGTCCCTCTGGGGGACTGCACCGATAAACTCATCTTT. Translating it yields CACVPLGDCTDKLIF.

J is TRDJ1 and V is TRDV3; maybe TRDD3 (6 bases). This CDR3 is built from 18 residues. The germline gives CDR1 TVYSNPD, CDR2 GDNSRS (reference sequence). Deletions cut 1 base from V and 0 bases from J, with 24 bases between. The CDR3 spells CAFTLPTWLGIHTDKLIF. The CDR3 DNA reads TGTGCCTTTACCCTCCCTACGTGGCTGGGGATCCACACCGATAAACTCATCTTT.

This clone was found a few times. V usage is TRDV1 and J usage is TRDJ1; 13 nucleotides align to TRDD3. V lost 2 bases and J lost 0; bases outside the gene matches: 18. The CDR3 covers 22 residues. The germline V gene encodes CDR1 TSWWSYY and CDR2 QGS. DNA for the CDR3: TGTGCTCTTGGGGAATACCTCCTACCGGCCACTGGGGGATACGCATACACCGATAAACTCATCTTT. Protein sequence: CALGEYLLPATGGYAYTDKLIF.

The chain couples TRDV1 to TRDJ1; 13 positions match TRDD3. V shed 0 bases, J shed 0 bases, and the junction held 13 bases outside the gene matches. The CDR3 totals 21 residues. In germline, CDR1 is TSWWSYY, CDR2 QGS. For the CDR3, the DNA is TGTGCTCTTGGGGAACTCCCCCATTCTTACTGGGGGATACGGTACACCGATAAACTCATCTTT. As protein: CALGELPHSYWGIRYTDKLIF.